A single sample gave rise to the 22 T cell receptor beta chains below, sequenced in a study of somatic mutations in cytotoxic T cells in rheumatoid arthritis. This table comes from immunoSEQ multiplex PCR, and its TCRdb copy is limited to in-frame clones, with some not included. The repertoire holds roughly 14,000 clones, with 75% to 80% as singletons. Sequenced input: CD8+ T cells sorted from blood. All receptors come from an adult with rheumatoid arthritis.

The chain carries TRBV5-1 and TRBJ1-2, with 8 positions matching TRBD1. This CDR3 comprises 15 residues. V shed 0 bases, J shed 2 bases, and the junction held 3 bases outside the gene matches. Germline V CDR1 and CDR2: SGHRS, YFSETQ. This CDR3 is CASSLESGGNYGYTF. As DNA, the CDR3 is TGCGCCAGCAGCTTGGAGTCAGGGGGCAACTATGGCTACACCTTC.

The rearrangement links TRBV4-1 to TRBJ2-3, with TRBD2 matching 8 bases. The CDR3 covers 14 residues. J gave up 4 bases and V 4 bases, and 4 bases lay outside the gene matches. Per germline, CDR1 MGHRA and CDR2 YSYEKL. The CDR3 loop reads CASSPGGWADTQYF. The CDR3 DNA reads TGCGCCAGCAGCCCGGGGGGGTGGGCAGATACGCAGTATTTT.

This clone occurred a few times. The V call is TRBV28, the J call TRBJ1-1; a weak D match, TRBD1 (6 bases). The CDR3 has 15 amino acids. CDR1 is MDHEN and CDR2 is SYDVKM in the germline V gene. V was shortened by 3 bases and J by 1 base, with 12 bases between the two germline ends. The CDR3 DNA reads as TGTGCCAGCAGTTTCGAAGGGGGAACGAACACTGAAGCTTTCTTT. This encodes CASSFEGGTNTEAFF.

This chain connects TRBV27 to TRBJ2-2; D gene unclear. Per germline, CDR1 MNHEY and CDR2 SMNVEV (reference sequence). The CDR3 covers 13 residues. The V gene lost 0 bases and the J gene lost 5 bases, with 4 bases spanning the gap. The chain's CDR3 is CASSLSGTGELFF. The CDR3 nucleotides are TGTGCCAGCAGTTTATCGGGGACCGGGGAGCTGTTTTTT.

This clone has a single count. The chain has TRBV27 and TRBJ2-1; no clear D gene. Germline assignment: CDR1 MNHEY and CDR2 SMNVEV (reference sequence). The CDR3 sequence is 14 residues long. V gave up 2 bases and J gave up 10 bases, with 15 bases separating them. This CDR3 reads CASSLAQQSREQFF. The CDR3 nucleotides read TGTGCCAGCAGTTTAGCCCAACAGTCTCGGGAGCAGTTCTTC.

The CDR3 DNA is TGTGCCAGCAGTCAACCGCGGGACACAAGCGGATCCTACGAGCAGTACTTC. This gives the protein CASSQPRDTSGSYEQYF. The chain has TRBV28 and TRBJ2-7; D may correspond to TRBD1 or TRBD2 (6 bases each). CDR3 length equals 17 residues. In germline, CDR1 is MDHEN, CDR2 SYDVKM. V was clipped by 5 bases and J by 1 base, with 21 bases between them.

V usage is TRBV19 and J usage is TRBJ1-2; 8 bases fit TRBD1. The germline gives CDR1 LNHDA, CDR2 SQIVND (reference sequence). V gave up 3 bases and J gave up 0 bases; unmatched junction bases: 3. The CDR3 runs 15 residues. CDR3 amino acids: CASSMGTGANYGYTF. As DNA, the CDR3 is TGTGCCAGTAGTATGGGGACAGGAGCTAACTATGGCTACACCTTC.

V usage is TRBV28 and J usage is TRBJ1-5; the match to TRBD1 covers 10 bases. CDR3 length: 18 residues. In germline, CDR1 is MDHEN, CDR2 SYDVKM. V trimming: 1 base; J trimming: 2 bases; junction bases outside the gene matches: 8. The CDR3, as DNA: TGTGCCAGCAGTTTATCAGGACAGGGGGGTTCGGGCAATCAGCCCCAGCATTTT. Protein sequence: CASSLSGQGGSGNQPQHF. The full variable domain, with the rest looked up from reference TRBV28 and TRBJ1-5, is DVKVTQSSRYLVKRTGEKVFLECVQDMDHENMFWYRQDPGLGLRLIYFSYDVKMKEKGDIPEGYSVSREKKERFSLILESASTNQTSMYLCASSLSGQGGSGNQPQHFGDGTRLSIL.

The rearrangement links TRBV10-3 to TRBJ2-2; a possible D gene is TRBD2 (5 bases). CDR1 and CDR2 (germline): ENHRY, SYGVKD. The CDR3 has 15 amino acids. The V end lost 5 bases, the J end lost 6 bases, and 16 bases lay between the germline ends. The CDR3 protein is CAISTGELGAGELFF. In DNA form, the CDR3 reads TGTGCCATCAGTACCGGGGAACTCGGGGCCGGGGAGCTGTTTTTT.

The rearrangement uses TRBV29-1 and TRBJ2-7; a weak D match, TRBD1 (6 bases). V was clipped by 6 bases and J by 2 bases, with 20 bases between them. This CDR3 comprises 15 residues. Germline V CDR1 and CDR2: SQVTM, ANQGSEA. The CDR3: CSVRGTPGGPYEQYF. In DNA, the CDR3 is TGCAGCGTGAGAGGGACACCCGGAGGACCCTACGAGCAGTACTTC.

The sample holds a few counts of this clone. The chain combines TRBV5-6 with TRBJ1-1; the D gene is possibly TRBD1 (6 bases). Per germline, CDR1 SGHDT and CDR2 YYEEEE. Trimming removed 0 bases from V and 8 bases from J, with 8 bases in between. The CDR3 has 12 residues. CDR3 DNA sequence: TGTGCCAGCAGCTTGGTGACAGGAGAAGCTTTCTTT. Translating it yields CASSLVTGEAFF.

The chain's CDR3 is CASSVSFGEETQYF. CDR3 bases: TGTGCCAGCAGCGTAAGTTTCGGGGAAGAGACCCAGTACTTC. The chain employs TRBV9 and TRBJ2-5; a weak D match, TRBD2 (5 bases). V lost 1 base and J 3 bases, leaving 10 bases between the germline ends. This CDR3 region has 14 residues. Per germline, CDR1 SGDLS and CDR2 YYNGEE.

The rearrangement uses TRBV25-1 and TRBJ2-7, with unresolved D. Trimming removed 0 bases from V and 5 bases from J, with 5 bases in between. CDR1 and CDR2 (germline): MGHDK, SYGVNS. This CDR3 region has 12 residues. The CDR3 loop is CASSEYMDEQYF. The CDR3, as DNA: TGTGCCAGCAGTGAATATATGGACGAGCAGTACTTC.

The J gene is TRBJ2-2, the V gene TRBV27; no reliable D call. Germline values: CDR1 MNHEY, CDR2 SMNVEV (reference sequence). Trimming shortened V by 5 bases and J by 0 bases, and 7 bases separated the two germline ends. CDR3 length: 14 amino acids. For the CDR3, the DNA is TGTGCCAGCAGTCCCCCTTCGAACACCGGGGAGCTGTTTTTT. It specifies CASSPPSNTGELFF.

DNA for the CDR3: TGTGCCAGCAGCCGGGGAGATCCGAACACTGAAGCTTTCTTT. This codes for CASSRGDPNTEAFF. This sequence joins TRBV27 and TRBJ1-1; no clear D gene. Germline V gene sequence: CDR1 MNHEY, CDR2 SMNVEV (reference sequence). V lost 6 bases and J lost 1, with 12 bases in between. This CDR3 has 14 amino acids.

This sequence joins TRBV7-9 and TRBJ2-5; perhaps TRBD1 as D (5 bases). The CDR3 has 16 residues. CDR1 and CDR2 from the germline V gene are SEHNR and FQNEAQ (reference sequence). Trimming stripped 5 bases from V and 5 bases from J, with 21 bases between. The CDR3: CASSGIITTVQETQYF. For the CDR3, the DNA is TGTGCCAGCAGCGGGATCATAACGACAGTACAGGAGACCCAGTACTTC.

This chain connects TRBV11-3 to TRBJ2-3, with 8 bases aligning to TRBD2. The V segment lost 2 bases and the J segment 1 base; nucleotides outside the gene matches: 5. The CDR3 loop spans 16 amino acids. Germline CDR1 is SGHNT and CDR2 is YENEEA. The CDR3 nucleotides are TGTGCCAGCAGCTTACGGGAGGGCCGCGGCACAGATACGCAGTATTTT. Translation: CASSLREGRGTDTQYF.

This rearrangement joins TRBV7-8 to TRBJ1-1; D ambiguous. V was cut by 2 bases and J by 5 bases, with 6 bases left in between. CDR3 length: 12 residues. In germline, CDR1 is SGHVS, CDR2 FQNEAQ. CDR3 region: CASSLFGTEAFF. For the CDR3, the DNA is TGTGCCAGCAGCTTATTTGGTACTGAAGCTTTCTTT.

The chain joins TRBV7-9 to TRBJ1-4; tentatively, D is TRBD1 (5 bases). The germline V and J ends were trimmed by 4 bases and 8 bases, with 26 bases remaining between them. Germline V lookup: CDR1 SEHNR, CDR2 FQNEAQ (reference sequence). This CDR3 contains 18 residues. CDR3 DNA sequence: TGTGCCAGCAGCTCCATCCACGACCCGGGACCCGCAGGCGAAAAACTGTTTTTT. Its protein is CASSSIHDPGPAGEKLFF.

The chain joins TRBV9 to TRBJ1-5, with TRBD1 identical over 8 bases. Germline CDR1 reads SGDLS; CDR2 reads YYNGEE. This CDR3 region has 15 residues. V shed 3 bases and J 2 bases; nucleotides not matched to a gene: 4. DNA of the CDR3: TGTGCCAGCAGCGCGGACAGGGATGGCAATCAGCCCCAGCATTTT. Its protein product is CASSADRDGNQPQHF.

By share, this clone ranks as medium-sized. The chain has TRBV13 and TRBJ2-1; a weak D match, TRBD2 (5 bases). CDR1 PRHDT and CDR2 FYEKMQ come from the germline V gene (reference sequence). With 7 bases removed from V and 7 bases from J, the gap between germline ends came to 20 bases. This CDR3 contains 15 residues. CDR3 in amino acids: CASTFTRGNMNEQFF. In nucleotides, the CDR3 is TGTGCCAGCACATTCACCCGGGGAAATATGAATGAGCAGTTCTTC. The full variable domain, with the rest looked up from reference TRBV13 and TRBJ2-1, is AAGVIQSPRHLIKEKRETATLKCYPIPRHDTVYWYQQGPGQDPQFLISFYEKMQSDKGSIPDRFSAQQFSDYHSELNMSSLELGDSALYFCASTFTRGNMNEQFFGPGTRLTVL.

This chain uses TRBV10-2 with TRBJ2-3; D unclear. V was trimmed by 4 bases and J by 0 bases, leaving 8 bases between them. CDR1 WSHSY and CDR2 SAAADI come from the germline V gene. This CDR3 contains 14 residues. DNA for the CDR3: TGCGCCAGCAGTGTCTCACATAGCACAGATACGCAGTATTTT. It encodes CASSVSHSTDTQYF.